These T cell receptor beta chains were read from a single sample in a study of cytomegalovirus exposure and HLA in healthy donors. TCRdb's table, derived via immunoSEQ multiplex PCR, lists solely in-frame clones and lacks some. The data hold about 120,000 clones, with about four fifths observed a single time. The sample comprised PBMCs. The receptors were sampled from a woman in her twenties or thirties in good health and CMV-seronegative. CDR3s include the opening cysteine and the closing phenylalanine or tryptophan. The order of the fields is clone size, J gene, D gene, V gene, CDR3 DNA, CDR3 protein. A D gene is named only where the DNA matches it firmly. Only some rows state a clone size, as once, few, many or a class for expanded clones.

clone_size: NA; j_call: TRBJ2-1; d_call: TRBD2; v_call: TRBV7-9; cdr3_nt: TGTGCCAGCAGCCATACCAGGGGACTAGCGGGAGGGCCGGGCAATGAGCAGTTCTTC; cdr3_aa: CASSHTRGLAGGPGNEQFF
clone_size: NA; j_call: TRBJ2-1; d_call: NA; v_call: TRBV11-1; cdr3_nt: TGTGCCAGCAGCGAAGAGTGGCGACTCGACAATGAGCAGTTCTTC; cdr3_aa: CASSEEWRLDNEQFF
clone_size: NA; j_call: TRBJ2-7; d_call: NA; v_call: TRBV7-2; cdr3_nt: TGTGCCAGCAGCTTCCACTTAAGCTCCTACGAGCAGTACTTC; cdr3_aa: CASSFHLSSYEQYF
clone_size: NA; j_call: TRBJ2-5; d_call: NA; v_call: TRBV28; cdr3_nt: TGTGCCAGCAACGGTCTGTTGAAGACCCAGTACTTC; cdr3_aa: CASNGLLKTQYF
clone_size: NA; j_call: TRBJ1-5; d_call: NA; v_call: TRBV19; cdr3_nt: TGTGCCAGTAGTATAGGAGATTATAGCAATCAGCCCCAGCATTTT; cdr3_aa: CASSIGDYSNQPQHF
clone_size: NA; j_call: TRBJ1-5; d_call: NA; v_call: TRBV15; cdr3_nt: TGTGCCACCAGCAGAGATAACCGGCAGCCCCAGCATTTT; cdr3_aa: CATSRDNRQPQHF
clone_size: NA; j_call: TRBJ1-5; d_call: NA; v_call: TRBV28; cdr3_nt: TGTGCCAGCAGTTTATGGGGAGCGGGGGGAAATCAGCCCCAGCATTTT; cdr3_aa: CASSLWGAGGNQPQHF
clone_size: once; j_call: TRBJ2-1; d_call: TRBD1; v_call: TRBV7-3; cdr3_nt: TGTGCCAGCAGGCGGCGGGACAGGGGGGACAATGAGCAGTTCTTC; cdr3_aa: CASRRRDRGDNEQFF
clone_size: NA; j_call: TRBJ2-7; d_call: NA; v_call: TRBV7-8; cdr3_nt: TGTGCGGAAGGGAGGAGTTTGGGGACCTACGAGCAGTACTTC; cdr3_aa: CAEGRSLGTYEQYF
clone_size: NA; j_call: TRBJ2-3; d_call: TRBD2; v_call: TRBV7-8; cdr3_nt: TGTGCCAGCACCCTCGGGGCGGGAGGTGCAGATACGCAGTATTTT; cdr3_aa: CASTLGAGGADTQYF
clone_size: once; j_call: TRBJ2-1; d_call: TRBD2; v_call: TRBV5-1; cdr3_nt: TGCGCCAGCAGCATAACCGGGACTACCTACAATGAGCAGTTCTTC; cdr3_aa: CASSITGTTYNEQFF
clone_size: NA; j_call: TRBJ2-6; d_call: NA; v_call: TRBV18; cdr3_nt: TGTGCCAGCTCACCACTCAGCTTGGGGGCCGGGTCTGGGGCCAACGTCCTGACTTTC; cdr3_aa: CASSPLSLGAGSGANVLTF
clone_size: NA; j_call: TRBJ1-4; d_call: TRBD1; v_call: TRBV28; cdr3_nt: TGTGCCAGCAGTTCCTCAGGGGGCATAACTAATGAAAAACTGTTTTTT; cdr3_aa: CASSSSGGITNEKLFF
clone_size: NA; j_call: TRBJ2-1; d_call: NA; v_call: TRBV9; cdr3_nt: TGTGCCAGCAGCTCCACAATGGCTGTTTCCTACAATGAGCAGTTCTTC; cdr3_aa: CASSSTMAVSYNEQFF
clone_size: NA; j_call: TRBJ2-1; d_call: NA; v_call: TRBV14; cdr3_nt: TGTGCCAGCAGCCCCGGGACATCCCCCCGAGATAACAATGAGCAGTTCTTC; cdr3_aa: CASSPGTSPRDNNEQFF
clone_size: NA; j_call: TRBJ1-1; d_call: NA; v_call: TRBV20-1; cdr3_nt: TGCAGTGCTAGAGATCTCACTGAAGCTTTCTTT; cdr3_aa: CSARDLTEAFF
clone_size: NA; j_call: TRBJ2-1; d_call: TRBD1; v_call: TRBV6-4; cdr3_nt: TGTGCCAGCAGTGAGGAGGGACAGGGGGTTTCCTACAATGAGCAGTTCTTC; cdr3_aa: CASSEEGQGVSYNEQFF
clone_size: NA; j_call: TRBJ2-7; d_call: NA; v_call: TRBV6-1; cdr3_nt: TGTGCCAGCAGCAGGGTCGACGAGCAGTACTTC; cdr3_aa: CASSRVDEQYF
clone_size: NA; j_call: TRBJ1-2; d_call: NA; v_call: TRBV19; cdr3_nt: TGTGCCAGTAGTATAATGACAGGCACTATTGGCTACACCTTC; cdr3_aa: CASSIMTGTIGYTF
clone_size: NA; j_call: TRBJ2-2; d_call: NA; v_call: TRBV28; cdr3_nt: TGTGCCAGCAGTTTAGCGGATTACGCGAACACCGGGGAGCTGTTTTTT; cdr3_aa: CASSLADYANTGELFF
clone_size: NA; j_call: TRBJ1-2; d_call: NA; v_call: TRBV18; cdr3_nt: TGTGCCAGCTCACCAGTGGTCTCGGGGGGCGGTGACTACACCTTC; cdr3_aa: CASSPVVSGGGDYTF
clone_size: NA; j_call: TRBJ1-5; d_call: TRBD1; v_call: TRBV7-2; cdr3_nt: TGTGCCAGCAGCTTAGGGACAGGGACCATGGGGGCCCAGCATTTT; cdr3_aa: CASSLGTGTMGAQHF
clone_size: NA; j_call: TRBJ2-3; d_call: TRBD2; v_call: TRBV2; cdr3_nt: TGTGCCAGCAGTGAATCACTAGCGGGAGCAGATACGCAGTATTTT; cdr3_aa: CASSESLAGADTQYF
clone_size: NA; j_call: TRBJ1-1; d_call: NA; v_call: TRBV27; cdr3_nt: TGTGCCAGCAGTTTAATCTCATTCGGGTCCGTCACTGAAGCTTTCTTT; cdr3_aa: CASSLISFGSVTEAFF
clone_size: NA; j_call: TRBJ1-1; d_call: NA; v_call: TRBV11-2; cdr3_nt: TGTGCCAGCAGACCGACAGCCATGCCGAACACTGAAGCTTTCTTT; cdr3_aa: CASRPTAMPNTEAFF
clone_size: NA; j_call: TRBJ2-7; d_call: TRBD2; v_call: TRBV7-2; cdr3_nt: TGTGCCAGCAGCCGGACTAGCGGGACCTTTGCCTACGAGCAGTACTTC; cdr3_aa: CASSRTSGTFAYEQYF
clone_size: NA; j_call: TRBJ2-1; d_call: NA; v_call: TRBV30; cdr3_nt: TGTGCCTGGAGTGTAACCGGGGATTTGTACAATGAGCAGTTCTTC; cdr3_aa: CAWSVTGDLYNEQFF